This TCR beta chain derives from a study of blood T cell repertoires in COVID-19. Overall study context: COVID-19 samples from acute and convalescent phases originated in the United States, Italy and Spain. T cells, B-cell-depleted T cells, or PBMCs provided the cDNA or gDNA that served as material.

Losses at the gene ends were 4 bases for V and 5 bases for J; bases not matched to a gene: 8. This CDR3 is built from 14 residues. Germline V gives CDR1 SGHRS, CDR2 YFSETQ. As handled by the study authors: It was from reference gene primer amplification that nucleated cell counts were estimated. Repertoires were generated with immunoSEQ multiplex PCR, while TCRdb's copy carries only in-frame clones and drops some. That table gives V, J and clone size, and the DNA gave D and trimming. The sample shows about 40,000 clones, 89% of them seen only once. The chain recombines TRBV5-1 with TRBJ2-7; 8 nucleotides align to TRBD1. Sequences were obtained from peripheral blood. The TCR sequence derives from a man aged 50 to 60 with active COVID-19. The CDR3 is CASSLGTGENEQYF. CDR3 in DNA: TGCGCCAGCAGCCTGGGGACAGGTGAGAACGAGCAGTACTTC.